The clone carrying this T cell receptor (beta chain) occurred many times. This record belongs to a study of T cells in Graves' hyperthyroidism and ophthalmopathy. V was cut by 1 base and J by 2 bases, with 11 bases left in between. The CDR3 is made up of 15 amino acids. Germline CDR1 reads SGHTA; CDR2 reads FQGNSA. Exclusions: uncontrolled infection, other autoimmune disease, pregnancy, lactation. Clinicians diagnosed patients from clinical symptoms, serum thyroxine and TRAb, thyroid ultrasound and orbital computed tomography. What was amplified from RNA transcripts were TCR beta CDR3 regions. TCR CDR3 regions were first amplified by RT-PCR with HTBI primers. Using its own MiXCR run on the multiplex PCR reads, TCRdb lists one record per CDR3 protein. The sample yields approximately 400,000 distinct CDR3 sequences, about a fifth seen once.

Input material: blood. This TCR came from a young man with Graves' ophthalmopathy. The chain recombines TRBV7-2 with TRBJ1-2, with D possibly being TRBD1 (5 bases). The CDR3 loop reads CASSLGGSANYGYTF. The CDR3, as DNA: TGTGCCAGCAGCTTAGGGGGCAGCGCCAACTATGGCTACACCTTC. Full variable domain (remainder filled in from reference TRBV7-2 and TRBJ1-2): GAGVSQSPSNKVTEKGKDVELRCDPISGHTALYWYRQSLGQGLEFLIYFQGNSAPDKSGLPSDRFSAERTGGSVSTLTIQRTQQEDSAVYLCASSLGGSANYGYTFGSGTRLTVV.